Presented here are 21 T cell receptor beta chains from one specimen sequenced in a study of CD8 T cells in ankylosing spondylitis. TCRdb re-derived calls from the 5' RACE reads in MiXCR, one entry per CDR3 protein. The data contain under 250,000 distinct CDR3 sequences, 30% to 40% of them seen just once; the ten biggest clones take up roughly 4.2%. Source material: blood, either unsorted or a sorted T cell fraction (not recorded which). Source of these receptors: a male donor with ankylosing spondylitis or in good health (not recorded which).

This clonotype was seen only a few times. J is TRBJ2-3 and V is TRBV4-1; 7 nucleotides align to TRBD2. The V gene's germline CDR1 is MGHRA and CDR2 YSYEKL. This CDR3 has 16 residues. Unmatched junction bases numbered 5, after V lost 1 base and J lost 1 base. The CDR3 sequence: CASSQVGLAGTDTQYF. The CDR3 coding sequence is TGCGCCAGCAGCCAAGTAGGCCTAGCGGGCACAGATACGCAGTATTTT.

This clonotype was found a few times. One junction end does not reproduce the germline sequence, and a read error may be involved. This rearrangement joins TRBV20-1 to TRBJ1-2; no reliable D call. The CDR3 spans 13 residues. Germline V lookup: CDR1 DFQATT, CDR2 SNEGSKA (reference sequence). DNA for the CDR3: TGCAGTGCTACCAGTGCGGGGAGCTATCGCTACACCTTC. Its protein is CSATSAGSYRYTF.

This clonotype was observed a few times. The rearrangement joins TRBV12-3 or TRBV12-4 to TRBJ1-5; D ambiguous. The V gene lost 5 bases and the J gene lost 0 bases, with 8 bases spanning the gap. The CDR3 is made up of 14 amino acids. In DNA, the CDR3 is TGTGCCAGCAGTCCCTCTTATAGCAATCAGCCCCAGCATTTT. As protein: CASSPSYSNQPQHF.

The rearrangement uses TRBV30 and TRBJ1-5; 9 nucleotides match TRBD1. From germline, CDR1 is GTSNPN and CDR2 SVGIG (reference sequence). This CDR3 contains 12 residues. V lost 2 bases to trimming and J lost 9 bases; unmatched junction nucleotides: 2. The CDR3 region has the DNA TGTGCCTGGAGTTTGACAGGGGGGCCCCAGCATTTT. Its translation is CAWSLTGGPQHF.

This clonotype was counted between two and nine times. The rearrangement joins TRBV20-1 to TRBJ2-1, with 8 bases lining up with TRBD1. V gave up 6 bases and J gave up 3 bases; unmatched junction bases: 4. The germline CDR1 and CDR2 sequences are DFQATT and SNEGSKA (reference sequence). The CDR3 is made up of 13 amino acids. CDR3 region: CSARTGYYNEQFF. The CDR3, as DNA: TGCAGTGCCCGGACAGGGTACTACAATGAGCAGTTCTTC.

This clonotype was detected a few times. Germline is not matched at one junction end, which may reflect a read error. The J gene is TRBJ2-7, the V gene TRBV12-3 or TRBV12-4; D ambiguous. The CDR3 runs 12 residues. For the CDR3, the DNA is TGTGCCAGCAGTTTTTCGAAGACATCGATCGACTTC. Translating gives CASSFSKTSIDF.

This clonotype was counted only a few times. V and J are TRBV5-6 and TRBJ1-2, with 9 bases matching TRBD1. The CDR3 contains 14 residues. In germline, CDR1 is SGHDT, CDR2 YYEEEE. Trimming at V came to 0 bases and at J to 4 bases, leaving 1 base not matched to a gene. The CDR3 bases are TGTGCCAGCAGCTTGGGACAGGGGGTCTATGGCTACACCTTC. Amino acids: CASSLGQGVYGYTF.

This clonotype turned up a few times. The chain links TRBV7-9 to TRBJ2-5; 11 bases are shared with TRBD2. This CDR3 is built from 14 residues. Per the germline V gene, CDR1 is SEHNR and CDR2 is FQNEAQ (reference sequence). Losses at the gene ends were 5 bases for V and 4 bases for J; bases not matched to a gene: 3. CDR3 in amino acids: CASSPGLAVETQYF. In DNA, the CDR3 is TGTGCCAGCAGCCCGGGACTAGCGGTAGAGACCCAGTACTTC.

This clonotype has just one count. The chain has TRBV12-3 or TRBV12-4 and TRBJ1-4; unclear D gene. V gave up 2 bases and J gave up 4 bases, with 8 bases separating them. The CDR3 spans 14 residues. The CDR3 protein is CASSLWAGNEKLFF. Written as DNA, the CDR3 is TGTGCCAGCAGTTTATGGGCGGGTAATGAAAAACTGTTTTTT.

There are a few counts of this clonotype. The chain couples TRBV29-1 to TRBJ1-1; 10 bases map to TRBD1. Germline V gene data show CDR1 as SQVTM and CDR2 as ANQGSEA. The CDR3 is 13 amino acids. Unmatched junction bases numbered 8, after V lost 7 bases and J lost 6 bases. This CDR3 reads CSGLSGQGAEAFF. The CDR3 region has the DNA TGCAGCGGACTCAGCGGACAGGGGGCTGAAGCTTTCTTT.

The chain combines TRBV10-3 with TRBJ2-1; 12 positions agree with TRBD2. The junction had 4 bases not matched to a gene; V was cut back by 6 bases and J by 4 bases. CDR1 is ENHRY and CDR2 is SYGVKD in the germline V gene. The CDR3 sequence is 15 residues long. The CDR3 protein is CAIRPSGGEYNEQFF. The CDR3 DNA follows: TGTGCCATCAGGCCTAGCGGGGGGGAATACAATGAGCAGTTCTTC.

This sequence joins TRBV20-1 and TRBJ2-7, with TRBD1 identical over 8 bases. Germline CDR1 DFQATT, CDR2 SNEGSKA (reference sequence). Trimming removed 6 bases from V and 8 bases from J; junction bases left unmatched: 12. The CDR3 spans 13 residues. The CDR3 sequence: CSAAGQGFVKQYF. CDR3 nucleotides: TGCAGTGCCGCAGGACAGGGATTCGTCAAGCAGTACTTC.

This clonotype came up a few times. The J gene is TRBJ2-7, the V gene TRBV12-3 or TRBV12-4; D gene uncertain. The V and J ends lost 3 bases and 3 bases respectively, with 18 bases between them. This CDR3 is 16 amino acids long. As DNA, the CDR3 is TGTGCCAGCAGTTTCGCCCCCAGGCCCTCAGACTACGAGCAGTACTTC. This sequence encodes CASSFAPRPSDYEQYF.

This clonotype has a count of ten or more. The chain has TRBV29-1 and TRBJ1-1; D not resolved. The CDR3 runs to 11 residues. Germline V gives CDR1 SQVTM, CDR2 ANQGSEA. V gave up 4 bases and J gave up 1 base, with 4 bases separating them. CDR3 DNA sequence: TGCAGCGTTGCAGCGAACACTGAAGCTTTCTTT. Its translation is CSVAANTEAFF.

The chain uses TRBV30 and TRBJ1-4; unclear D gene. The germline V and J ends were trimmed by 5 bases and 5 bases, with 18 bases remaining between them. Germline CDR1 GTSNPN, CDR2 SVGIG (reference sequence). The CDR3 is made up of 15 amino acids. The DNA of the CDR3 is TGTGCCTGGGCCCCCGCGTACCGGGGAAATGAAAAACTGTTTTTT. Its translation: CAWAPAYRGNEKLFF.

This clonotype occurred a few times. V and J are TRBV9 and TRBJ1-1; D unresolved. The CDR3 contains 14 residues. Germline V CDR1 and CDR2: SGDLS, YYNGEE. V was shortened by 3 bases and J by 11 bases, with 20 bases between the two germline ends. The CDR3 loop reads CASSGTDAVPGAFF. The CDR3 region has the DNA TGTGCCAGCAGCGGAACCGACGCAGTCCCCGGGGCTTTCTTT.

CDR3 sequence reads: CASSWTGTGGADTQYF. The CDR3 coding sequence is TGTGCCAGCAGTTGGACCGGGACAGGGGGAGCAGATACGCAGTATTTT. The chain couples TRBV12-3 or TRBV12-4 to TRBJ2-3; 11 positions match TRBD1. V was pared by 4 bases and J by 4 bases, with 7 bases of the junction left unmatched. CDR3 size: 16 residues.

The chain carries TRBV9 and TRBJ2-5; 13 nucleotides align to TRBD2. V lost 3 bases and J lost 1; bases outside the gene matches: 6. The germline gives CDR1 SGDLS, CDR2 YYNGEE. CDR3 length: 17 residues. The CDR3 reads CASSATGLAGLQETQYF. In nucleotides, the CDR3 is TGTGCCAGCAGCGCGACGGGACTAGCGGGGCTCCAAGAGACCCAGTACTTC. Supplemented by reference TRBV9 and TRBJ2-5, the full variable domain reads DSGVTQTPKHLITATGQRVTLRCSPRSGDLSVYWYQQSLDQGLQFLIQYYNGEERAKGNILERFSAQQFPDLHSELNLSSLELGDSALYFCASSATGLAGLQETQYFGPGTRLLVL.

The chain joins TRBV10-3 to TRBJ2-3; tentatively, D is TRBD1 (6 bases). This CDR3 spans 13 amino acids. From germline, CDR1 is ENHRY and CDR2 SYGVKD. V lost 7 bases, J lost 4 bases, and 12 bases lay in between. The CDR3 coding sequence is TGTGCCATCACCCCAAGACAGGCAGATACGCAGTATTTT. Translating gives CAITPRQADTQYF.

The CDR3 here is CASSQPRDNPLGSPLHF. For the CDR3, the DNA is TGTGCCAGCAGCCAACCCCGGGACAACCCTCTGGGTTCACCCCTCCACTTT. The chain couples TRBV4-2 to TRBJ1-6; D may be TRBD1 (6 bases). The CDR3 sequence is 17 residues long. Trimming removed 2 bases at V and 9 bases at J, with 20 bases between. The V gene's germline CDR1 is LGHNA and CDR2 YNFKEQ.

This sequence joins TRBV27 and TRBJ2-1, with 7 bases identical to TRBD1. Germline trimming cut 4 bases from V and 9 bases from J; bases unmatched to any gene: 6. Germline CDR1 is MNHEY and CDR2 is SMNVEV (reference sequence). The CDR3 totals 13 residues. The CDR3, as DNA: TGTGCCAGCAGTTGGGACAGACTCGGTGAGCAGTTCTTC. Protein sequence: CASSWDRLGEQFF.